This is a list of T cell receptor beta chains from one sample in a study of monozygotic twins with inflammatory bowel disease. Reanalyzing the 5' RACE reads, TCRdb keeps one entry per CDR3 protein, without DNA. In total, the table holds hundreds of thousands of distinct CDR3 sequences. The sample comprised blood. These receptors were collected from a human donor with ulcerative colitis or Crohn's disease, or a healthy co-twin of an affected twin (not recorded which). The CDR3 runs from the conserved cysteine through the conserved F or W. Each record gives: J gene, V gene, CDR3 protein.

j_gene: TRBJ1-1
v_gene: TRBV29-1
CDR3aa: CSVRGLNTEAFF

j_gene: TRBJ2-7
v_gene: TRBV5-4
CDR3aa: CASSLAGTSAYEQYF

j_gene: TRBJ2-2
v_gene: TRBV5-1
CDR3aa: CASSLRPGTNTGELFF

j_gene: TRBJ2-1
v_gene: TRBV11-2
CDR3aa: CASSLENLGANEQFF

j_gene: TRBJ1-2
v_gene: TRBV27
CDR3aa: CASRNGQPPGGYTF

j_gene: TRBJ2-2
v_gene: TRBV7-2
CDR3aa: CASSLAQIVLNTGELFF

j_gene: TRBJ2-5
v_gene: TRBV7-2
CDR3aa: CASSFGGSDETQYF

j_gene: TRBJ2-5
v_gene: TRBV10-3
CDR3aa: CAISLDAQETQYF

j_gene: TRBJ2-1
v_gene: TRBV28
CDR3aa: CASSLVGLAGGREQFF

j_gene: TRBJ2-5
v_gene: TRBV12-3/TRBV12-4
CDR3aa: CASSFQRAQETQYF

j_gene: TRBJ2-1
v_gene: TRBV5-6
CDR3aa: CASRTTVNNEQFF

j_gene: TRBJ2-3
v_gene: TRBV15
CDR3aa: CATSRETRADTQYF

j_gene: TRBJ1-1
v_gene: TRBV30
CDR3aa: CAWSKTLEAFF

j_gene: TRBJ2-7
v_gene: TRBV5-6
CDR3aa: CASSFGTAPTYEQYF

j_gene: TRBJ2-6
v_gene: TRBV3-1
CDR3aa: CASSPRFSGANVLTF

j_gene: TRBJ2-1
v_gene: TRBV4-2
CDR3aa: CASSPGLAKQFF

j_gene: TRBJ2-1
v_gene: TRBV7-2
CDR3aa: CASSRTGDSYNVQFF

j_gene: TRBJ1-2
v_gene: TRBV5-1
CDR3aa: CASSVGQQNNGYTF

j_gene: TRBJ2-1
v_gene: TRBV3-1
CDR3aa: CASSPLSTYNEQFF

j_gene: TRBJ2-2
v_gene: TRBV28
CDR3aa: CASSGRAANTGELFF

j_gene: TRBJ1-4
v_gene: TRBV6-6
CDR3aa: CASSLKGGEKLFF

j_gene: TRBJ1-2
v_gene: TRBV18
CDR3aa: CASSPGRDLRIYGYTF

j_gene: TRBJ1-4
v_gene: TRBV18
CDR3aa: CASSPTGQGEKLFF

j_gene: TRBJ1-3
v_gene: TRBV12-3/TRBV12-4
CDR3aa: CASSLNRGSGNTIYF

j_gene: TRBJ2-7
v_gene: TRBV3-1
CDR3aa: CASSQRGPGQQYF

j_gene: TRBJ1-2
v_gene: TRBV3-1
CDR3aa: CASSPHPAPETGYTF